This T cell receptor beta chain was sequenced in a study of regulatory T cells in long-lasting Graves disease. This clonotype was observed many times. The antigen remains unidentified. Regarding time point: persistent/refractory GD, antithyroid drugs over 5 years with positive TRAb. PBMCs were the source of the RNA used for TCR sequencing. Between the trimmed V and J ends, which lost 6 bases and 5 bases, there was a span of 17 bases. CDR3 length: 14 amino acids. Germline V lookup: CDR1 MNHNS, CDR2 SASEGT. Arm-PCR of CDR3 regions and iRepertoire HTBI primers were used to build TCR beta libraries. Each CDR3 protein is one row after TCRdb ran MiXCR on the multiplex PCR reads. The sample contains about 290,000 distinct CDR3 sequences, 20% to 25% of which appear only once. Study-wide findings and caveats: Persistent Graves' patients possessed reduced TCR diversity relative to recently diagnosed ones.

This TCR came from a female donor with Graves disease. The source material was peripheral blood mononuclear cells (PBMCs), sampled when the disease was refractory, from a patient treated with antithyroid drugs. J is TRBJ2-7 and V is TRBV6-1, with a tentative D call TRBD2 (6 bases). The CDR3 bases are TGTGCCAGCAGGGCGACTAGGACGAACCACGAGCAGTACTTC. Translating gives CASRATRTNHEQYF.